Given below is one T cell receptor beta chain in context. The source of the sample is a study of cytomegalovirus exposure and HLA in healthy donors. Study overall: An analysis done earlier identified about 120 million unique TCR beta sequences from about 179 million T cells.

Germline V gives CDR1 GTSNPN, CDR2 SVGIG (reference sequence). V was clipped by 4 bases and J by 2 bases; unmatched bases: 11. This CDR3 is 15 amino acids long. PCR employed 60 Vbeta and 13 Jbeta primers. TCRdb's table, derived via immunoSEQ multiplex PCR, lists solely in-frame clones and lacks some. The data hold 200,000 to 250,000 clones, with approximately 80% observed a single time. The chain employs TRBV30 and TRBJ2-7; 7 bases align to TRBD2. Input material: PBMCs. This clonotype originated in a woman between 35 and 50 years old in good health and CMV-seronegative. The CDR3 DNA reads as TGTGCCTGGACCCCCCGACTAGCTGTCACCTACGAGCAGTACTTC. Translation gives CAWTPRLAVTYEQYF.